These T cell receptor beta chains were read from a single sample in a study of blood T cell repertoires in COVID-19. Assay used: immunoSEQ multiplex PCR; TCRdb lists only in-frame clones, some missing. Of 40,000 to 50,000 clones listed, about 85% are singletons. The material sequenced was peripheral blood. The receptors originated from a human donor in a cohort sampled during active COVID-19. The conserved cysteine and the conserved F or W are not part of the CDR3 here. The order of the fields is V gene, J gene, CDR3 protein.

>TRBV30|TRBJ2-3
AWSAGSGSTDTQY
>TRBV30|TRBJ2-7
AWDHRDEQY
>TRBV7-2|TRBJ1-3
ASRDNPSDYTIY
>TRBV30|TRBJ1-5
AWGAEGNQPQH
>TRBV3-1/TRBV3-2|TRBJ1-1
ASSQGQLKAF
>TRBV27|TRBJ1-6
ASSSTGTGGSPLH
>TRBV27|TRBJ1-1
ASSLAGGRAF
>TRBV12-5|TRBJ1-6
ASGLRTGSSPLH
>TRBV6-6|TRBJ2-1
ASGVYNEQF
>TRBV6-1|TRBJ1-1
ASSEVFLGGTEAF
>TRBV7-9|TRBJ1-5
ASSLALGPGGQPQH
>TRBV28|TRBJ2-5
ASSGLTGYQETQY
>TRBV3-1/TRBV3-2|TRBJ1-2
ASSQGDRGRGGYT
>TRBV3-1/TRBV3-2|TRBJ2-2
ASSLTGAGELF
>TRBV28|TRBJ1-5
ASSLPPGEGNQPQH
>TRBV7-9|TRBJ1-1
ASSLGGQKGQAF
>TRBV7-2|TRBJ1-1
ASRPDRDTEAF
>TRBV7-3|TRBJ2-1
ASSDAQGSGGWGYNEQF
>TRBV7-9|TRBJ2-5
ASSFDRGLETQY
>TRBV2|TRBJ2-3
ASSTTSGSGADTQY
>TRBV6-5|TRBJ2-2
ASRRQQDTGELF
>TRBV6-5|TRBJ1-3
ASSHLTASGNTIY
>TRBV6-5|TRBJ2-6
ATGKGSGANVLT
>TRBV19|TRBJ1-2
ASNIRDRANYGYT
>TRBV3-1/TRBV3-2|TRBJ2-3
ASSPRKSANTDTQY
>TRBV6-1|TRBJ2-4
ASSVDRAIAKNIQY
>TRBV18|TRBJ2-3
ASTRDRGDRALSHTQY